This T cell receptor beta chain was sequenced in a study of blood T cell repertoires in COVID-19. Background on the study: Samples of COVID-19 (acute and convalescent) were obtained from the United States, Italy and Spain. In each case, the material was cDNA or gDNA derived from T cells, B-cell-depleted T cells, or PBMCs.

The V gene lost 4 bases and the J gene lost 5 bases, with 13 bases spanning the gap. The CDR3 runs to 14 residues. CDR1 and CDR2 from the germline V gene are SGDLS and YYNGEE. As processed by the authors: Amplification of reference gene primers was used by the study to estimate nucleated cell counts. Data came from immunoSEQ multiplex PCR; TCRdb stores just in-frame clones and leaves some out. V, J and clone size were drawn from that table, and D and trimming were deduced from the DNA. The sample lists about 64,000 clones, approximately 90% seen once, with 1.6% in the top ten. The sample consisted of peripheral blood. The chain recombines TRBV9 with TRBJ2-1; D is undetermined. The TCR was taken from a human donor in a cohort sampled during active COVID-19. In nucleotides, the CDR3 is TGTGCCAGCAGCCCGCGCGACATTAACAATGAGCAGTTCTTC. As protein: CASSPRDINNEQFF.